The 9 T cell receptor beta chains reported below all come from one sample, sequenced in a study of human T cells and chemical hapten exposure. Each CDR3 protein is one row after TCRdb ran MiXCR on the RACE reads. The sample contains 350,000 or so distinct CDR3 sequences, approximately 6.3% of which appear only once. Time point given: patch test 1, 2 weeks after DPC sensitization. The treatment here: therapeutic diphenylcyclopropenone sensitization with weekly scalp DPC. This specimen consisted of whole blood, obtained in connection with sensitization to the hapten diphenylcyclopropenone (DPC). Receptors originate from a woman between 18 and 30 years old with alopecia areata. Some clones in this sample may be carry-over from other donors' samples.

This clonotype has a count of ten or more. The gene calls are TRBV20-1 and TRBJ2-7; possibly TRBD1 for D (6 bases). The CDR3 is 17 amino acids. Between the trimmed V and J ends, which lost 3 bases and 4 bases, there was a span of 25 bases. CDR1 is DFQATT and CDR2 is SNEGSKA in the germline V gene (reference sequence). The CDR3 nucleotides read TGCAGTGCTAGCCTTTTGATTACAGGGTCTAGCCTATACGAGCAGTACTTC. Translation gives CSASLLITGSSLYEQYF.

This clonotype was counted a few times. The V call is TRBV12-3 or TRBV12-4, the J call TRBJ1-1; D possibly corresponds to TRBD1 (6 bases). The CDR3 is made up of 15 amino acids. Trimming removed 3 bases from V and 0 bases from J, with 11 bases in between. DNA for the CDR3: TGTGCCAGCAGTTTTGATACAGGGATGAACACTGAAGCTTTCTTT. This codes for CASSFDTGMNTEAFF.

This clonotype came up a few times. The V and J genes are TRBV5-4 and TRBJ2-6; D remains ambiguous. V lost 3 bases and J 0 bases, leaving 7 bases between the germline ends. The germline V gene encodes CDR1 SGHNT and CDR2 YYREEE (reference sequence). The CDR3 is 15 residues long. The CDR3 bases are TGTGCCAGCAGCTCAGTTTACTCTGGGGCCAACGTCCTGACTTTC. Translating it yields CASSSVYSGANVLTF.

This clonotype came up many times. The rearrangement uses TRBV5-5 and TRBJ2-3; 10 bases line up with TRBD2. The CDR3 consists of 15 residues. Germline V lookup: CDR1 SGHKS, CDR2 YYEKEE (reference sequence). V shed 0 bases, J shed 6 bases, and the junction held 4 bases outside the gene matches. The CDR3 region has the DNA TGTGCCAGCAGCTTGGCTAGCGGGGGATACGATACGCAGTATTTT. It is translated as CASSLASGGYDTQYF.

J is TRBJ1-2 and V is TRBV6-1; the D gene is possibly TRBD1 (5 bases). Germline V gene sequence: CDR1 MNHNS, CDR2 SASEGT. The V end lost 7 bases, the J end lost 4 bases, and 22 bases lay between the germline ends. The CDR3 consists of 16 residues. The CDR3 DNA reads TGTGCCAGCACCGAAACCCCCGGGGCGCTTTTCTATGGCTACACCTTC. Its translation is CASTETPGALFYGYTF.

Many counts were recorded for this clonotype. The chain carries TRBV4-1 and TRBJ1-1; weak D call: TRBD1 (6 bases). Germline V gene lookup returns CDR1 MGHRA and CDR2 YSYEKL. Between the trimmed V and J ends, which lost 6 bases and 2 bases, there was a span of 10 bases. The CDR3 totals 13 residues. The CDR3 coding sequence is TGCGCCAGCAGGGCAGGGGCAAACACTGAAGCTTTCTTT. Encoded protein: CASRAGANTEAFF.

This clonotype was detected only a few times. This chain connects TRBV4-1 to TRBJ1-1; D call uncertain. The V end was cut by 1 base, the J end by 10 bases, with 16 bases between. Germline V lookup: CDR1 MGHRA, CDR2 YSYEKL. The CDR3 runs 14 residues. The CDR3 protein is CASSQASDGRGAFF. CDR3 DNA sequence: TGCGCCAGCAGCCAAGCTTCCGACGGGCGAGGAGCTTTCTTT.

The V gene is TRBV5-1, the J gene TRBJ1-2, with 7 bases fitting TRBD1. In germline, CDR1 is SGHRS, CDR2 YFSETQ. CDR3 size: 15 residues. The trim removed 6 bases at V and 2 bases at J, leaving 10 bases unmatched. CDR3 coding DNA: TGCGCCAGCACCGAATCCAGGGGGACGAACTATGGCTACACCTTC. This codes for CASTESRGTNYGYTF.

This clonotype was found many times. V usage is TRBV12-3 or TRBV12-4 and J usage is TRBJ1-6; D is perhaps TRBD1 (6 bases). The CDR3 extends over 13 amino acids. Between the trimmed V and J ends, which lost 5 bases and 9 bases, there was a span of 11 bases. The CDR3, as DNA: TGTGCCAGCAGTCAAGGGGGGCGTTCACCCCTCCACTTT. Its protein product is CASSQGGRSPLHF.